This T cell receptor (beta chain) was identified in a study of glioma-infiltrating T cells after dendritic cell vaccination. About the research overall: Patients received three intradermal dendritic cell vaccine injections at biweekly intervals.

Method: immunoSEQ multiplex PCR; TCRdb's copy keeps in-frame clones and lacks some. The data show approximately 90,000 clones, about 83% seen once. V dropped 3 bases and J dropped 4; count of bases not matched to a gene: 5. Germline values: CDR1 SGDLS, CDR2 YYNGEE. CDR3 length: 16 residues. The clonotype was recovered from a human donor with glioblastoma. The specimen comprised blood, sampled before dendritic cell vaccination. V gene TRBV9 combines with J gene TRBJ1-6; 9 bases are a match to TRBD1. CDR3 region: CASSAQGAGYNSPLHF. In DNA form, the CDR3 reads TGTGCCAGCAGCGCACAGGGGGCTGGGTATAATTCACCCCTCCACTTT.